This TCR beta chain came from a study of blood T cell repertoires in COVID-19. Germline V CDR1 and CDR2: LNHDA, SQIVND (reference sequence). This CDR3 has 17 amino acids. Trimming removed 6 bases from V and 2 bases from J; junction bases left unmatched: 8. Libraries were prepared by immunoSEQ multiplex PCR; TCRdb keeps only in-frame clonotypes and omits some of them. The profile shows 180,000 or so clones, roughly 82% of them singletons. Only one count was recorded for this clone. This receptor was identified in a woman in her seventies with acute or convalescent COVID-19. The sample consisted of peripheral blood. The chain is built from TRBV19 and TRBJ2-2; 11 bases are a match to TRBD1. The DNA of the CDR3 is TGTGCCAGTAGCTGGGACAGGGGGTCAGGAAACACCGGGGAGCTGTTTTTT. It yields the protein CASSWDRGSGNTGELFF.